The entry below gives a single T cell receptor beta chain sequence along with its context. As yet, its antigen is unknown. V dropped 0 bases and J dropped 4; count of bases not matched to a gene: 6. The CDR3 runs 16 residues. Germline lookup yields CDR1 MNHEY and CDR2 SVGAGI. These data are taken from a study of OX40 agonist ivuxolimab in advanced cancers. Study-wide context: Patients enrolled in dose escalation were diagnosed with hepatocellular carcinoma, melanoma, renal cell or head and neck cancer. Study-wide findings and caveats: At 0.1 to 3.0 mg/kg and by week 6, CD4+ and CD8+ T cells in the blood had expanded clonally.

TCRdb's table, derived via immunoSEQ multiplex PCR, lists solely in-frame clones and lacks some. The data hold about 62,000 clones, with approximately 79% observed a single time. This chain joins TRBV6-5 and TRBJ2-3, with 8 bases lining up with TRBD2. This clonotype was obtained from an adult with an advanced solid tumor such as melanoma, head and neck, liver or kidney cancer. The source material was CD4+ or CD8+ T cells sorted from blood, sampled in a trial of the OX40 agonist ivuxolimab. CDR3 DNA: TGTGCCAGCAGTTACTCGTTTACTAGCGGACCAGATACGCAGTATTTT. This gives the protein CASSYSFTSGPDTQYF.